This T cell receptor beta chain originates from a study of T cells after posttransplantation cyclophosphamide. This table comes from immunoSEQ multiplex PCR, and its TCRdb copy is limited to in-frame clones, with some not included. This table holds under 7,000 clones, about 91% found once. Germline CDR1 and CDR2: ENHRY and SYGVKD. The CDR3 loop spans 17 amino acids. V dropped 5 bases and J dropped 1; count of bases not matched to a gene: 12. Busulfan-fludarabine conditioning, marrow transplant, and cyclophosphamide on days +3 and +4 were administered. The TCR originated in a female patient aged 50-59 years who received an allogeneic stem cell transplant from a related donor, was CMV-positive, and had no GVHD. The graft donor may have given rise to some T cells. V gene TRBV10-3 combines with J gene TRBJ1-2, with 8 positions matching TRBD1. The material was PBMCs, obtained less than 1,500 days after allogeneic stem cell transplant with posttransplant cyclophosphamide. The CDR3 here is CAISPGGLPGDNYGYTF. The CDR3 nucleotides read TGTGCCATCAGTCCAGGGGGCCTACCGGGAGATAACTATGGCTACACCTTC.